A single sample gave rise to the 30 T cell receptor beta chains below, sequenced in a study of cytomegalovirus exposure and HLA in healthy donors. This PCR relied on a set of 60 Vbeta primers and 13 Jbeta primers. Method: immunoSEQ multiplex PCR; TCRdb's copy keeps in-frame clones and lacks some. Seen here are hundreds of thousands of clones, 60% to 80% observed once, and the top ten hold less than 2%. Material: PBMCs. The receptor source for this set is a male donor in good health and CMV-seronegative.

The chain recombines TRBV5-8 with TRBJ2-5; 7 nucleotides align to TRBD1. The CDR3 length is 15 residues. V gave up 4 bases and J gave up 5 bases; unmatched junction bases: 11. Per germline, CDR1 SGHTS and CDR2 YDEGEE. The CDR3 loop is CASSHDRVGAETQYF. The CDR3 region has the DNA TGTGCCAGCAGCCACGACAGGGTTGGTGCGGAGACCCAGTACTTC.

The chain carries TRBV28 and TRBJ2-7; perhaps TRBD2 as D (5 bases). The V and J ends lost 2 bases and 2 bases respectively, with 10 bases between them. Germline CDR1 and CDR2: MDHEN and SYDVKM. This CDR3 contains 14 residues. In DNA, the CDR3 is TGTGCCAGCAGTTTAGTAGCGTCCCCCTACGAGCAGTACTTC. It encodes CASSLVASPYEQYF.

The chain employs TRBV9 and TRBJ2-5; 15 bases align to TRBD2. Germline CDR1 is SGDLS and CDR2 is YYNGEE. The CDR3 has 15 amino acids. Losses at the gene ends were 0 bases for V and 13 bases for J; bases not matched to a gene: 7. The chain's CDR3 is CASSVGGLAGGGRYF. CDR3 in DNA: TGTGCCAGCAGCGTAGGGGGACTAGCGGGAGGTGGGCGGTACTTC.

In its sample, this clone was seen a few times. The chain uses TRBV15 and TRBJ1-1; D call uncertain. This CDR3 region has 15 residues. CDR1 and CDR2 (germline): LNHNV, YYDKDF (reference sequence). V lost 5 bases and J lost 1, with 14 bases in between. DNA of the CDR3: TGTGCCACCAGCGGACGGGGAGATTCGAACACTGAAGCTTTCTTT. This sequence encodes CATSGRGDSNTEAFF.

The CDR3 bases are TGTGCCATCAGAAGGAACCTAGAAAACAATCAGCCCCAGCATTTT. It specifies CAIRRNLENNQPQHF. The chain combines TRBV10-3 with TRBJ1-5; D remains ambiguous. Per the germline V gene, CDR1 is ENHRY and CDR2 is SYGVKD. CDR3 length: 15 amino acids. V was trimmed by 6 bases and J by 3 bases, leaving 15 bases between them.

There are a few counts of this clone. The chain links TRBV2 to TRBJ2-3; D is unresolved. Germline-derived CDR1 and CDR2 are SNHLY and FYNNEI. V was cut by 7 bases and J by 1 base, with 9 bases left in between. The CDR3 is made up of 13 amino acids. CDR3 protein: CASMGYGTDTQYF. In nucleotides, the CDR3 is TGTGCCAGCATGGGCTACGGCACAGATACGCAGTATTTT.

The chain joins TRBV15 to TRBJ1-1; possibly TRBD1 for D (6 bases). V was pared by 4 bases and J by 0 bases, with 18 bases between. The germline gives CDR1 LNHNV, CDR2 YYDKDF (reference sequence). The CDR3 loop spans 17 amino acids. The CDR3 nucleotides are TGTGCCACCAGCATAAGGGGGGGCAGGGTTTTGAACACTGAAGCTTTCTTT. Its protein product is CATSIRGGRVLNTEAFF.

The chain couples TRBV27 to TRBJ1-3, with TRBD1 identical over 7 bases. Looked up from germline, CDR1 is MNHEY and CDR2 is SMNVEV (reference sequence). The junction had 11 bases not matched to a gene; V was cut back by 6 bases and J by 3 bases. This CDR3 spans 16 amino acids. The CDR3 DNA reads TGTGCCAGCAGCCTATACTACAGGGGAGGTGGAAACACCATATATTTT. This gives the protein CASSLYYRGGGNTIYF.

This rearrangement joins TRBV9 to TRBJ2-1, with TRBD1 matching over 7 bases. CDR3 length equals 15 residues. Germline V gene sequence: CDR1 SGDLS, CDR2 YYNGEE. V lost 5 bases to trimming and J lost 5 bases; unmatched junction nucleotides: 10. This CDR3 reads CASRKSGTENNEQFF. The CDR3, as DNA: TGTGCCAGCAGAAAGTCCGGGACAGAAAACAATGAGCAGTTCTTC. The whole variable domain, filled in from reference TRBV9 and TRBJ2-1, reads DSGVTQTPKHLITATGQRVTLRCSPRSGDLSVYWYQQSLDQGLQFLIQYYNGEERAKGNILERFSAQQFPDLHSELNLSSLELGDSALYFCASRKSGTENNEQFFGPGTRLTVL.

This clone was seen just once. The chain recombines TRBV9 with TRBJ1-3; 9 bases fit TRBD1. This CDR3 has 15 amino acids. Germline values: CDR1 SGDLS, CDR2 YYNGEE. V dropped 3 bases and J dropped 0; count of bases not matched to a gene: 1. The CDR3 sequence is CASSAQGASGNTIYF. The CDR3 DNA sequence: TGTGCCAGCAGCGCACAGGGGGCCTCTGGAAACACCATATATTTT.

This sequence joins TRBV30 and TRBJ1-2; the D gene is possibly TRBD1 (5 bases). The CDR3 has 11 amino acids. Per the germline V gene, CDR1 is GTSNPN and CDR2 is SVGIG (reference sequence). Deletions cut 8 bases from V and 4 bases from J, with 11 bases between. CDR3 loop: CAKEGIYGYTF. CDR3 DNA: TGTGCCAAGGAGGGGATCTATGGCTACACCTTC.

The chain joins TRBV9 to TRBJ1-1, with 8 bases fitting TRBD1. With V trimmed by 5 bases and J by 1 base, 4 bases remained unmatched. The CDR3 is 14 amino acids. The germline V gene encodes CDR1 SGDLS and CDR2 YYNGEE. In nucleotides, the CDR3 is TGTGCCAGCAGGTACGGGACAGGGAACACTGAAGCTTTCTTT. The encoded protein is CASRYGTGNTEAFF.

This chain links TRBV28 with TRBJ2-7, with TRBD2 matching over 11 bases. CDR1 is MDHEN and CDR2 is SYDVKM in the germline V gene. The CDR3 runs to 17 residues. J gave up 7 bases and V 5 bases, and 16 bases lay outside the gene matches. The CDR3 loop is CASSAPWVAGGPKEQYF. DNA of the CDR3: TGTGCCAGCAGTGCCCCTTGGGTAGCGGGAGGGCCAAAGGAGCAGTACTTC.

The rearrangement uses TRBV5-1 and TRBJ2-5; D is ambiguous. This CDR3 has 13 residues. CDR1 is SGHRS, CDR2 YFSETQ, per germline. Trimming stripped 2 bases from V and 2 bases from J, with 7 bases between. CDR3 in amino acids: CASSFQDQETQYF. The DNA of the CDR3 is TGCGCCAGCAGCTTCCAGGATCAAGAGACCCAGTACTTC.

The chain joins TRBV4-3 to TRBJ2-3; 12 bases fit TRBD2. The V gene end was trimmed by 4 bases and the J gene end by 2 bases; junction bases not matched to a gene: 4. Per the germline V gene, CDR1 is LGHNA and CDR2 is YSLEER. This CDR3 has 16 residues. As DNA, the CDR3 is TGCGCCAGCAGCCGCGGGACTAGCGGGTACACAGATACGCAGTATTTT. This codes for CASSRGTSGYTDTQYF.

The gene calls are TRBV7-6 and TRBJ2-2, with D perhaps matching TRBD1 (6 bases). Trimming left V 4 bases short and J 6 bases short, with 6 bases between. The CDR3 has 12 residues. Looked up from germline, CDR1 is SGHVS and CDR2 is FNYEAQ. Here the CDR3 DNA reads TGTGCCAGCAGCTCAGGGGCCGGGGAGCTGTTTTTT. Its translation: CASSSGAGELFF.

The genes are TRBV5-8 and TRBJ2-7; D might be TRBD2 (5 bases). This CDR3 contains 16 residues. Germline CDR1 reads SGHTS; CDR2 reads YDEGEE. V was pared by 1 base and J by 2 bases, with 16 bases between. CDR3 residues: CASSLYADWDPYEQYF. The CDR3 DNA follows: TGTGCCAGCAGCTTGTATGCGGACTGGGATCCCTACGAGCAGTACTTC.

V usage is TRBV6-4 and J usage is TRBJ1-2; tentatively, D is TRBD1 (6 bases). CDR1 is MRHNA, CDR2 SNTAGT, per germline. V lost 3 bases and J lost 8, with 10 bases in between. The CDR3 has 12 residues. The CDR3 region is CASSERGRGYTF. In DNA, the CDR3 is TGTGCCAGCAGTGAAAGGGGGAGAGGCTACACCTTC.

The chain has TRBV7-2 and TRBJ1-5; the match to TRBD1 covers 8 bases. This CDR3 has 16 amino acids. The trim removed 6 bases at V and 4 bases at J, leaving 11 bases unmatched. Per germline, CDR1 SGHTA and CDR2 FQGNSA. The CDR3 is CASSLTGTGRNQPQHF. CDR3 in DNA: TGTGCCAGCAGTCTTACCGGGACAGGTCGTAATCAGCCCCAGCATTTT.

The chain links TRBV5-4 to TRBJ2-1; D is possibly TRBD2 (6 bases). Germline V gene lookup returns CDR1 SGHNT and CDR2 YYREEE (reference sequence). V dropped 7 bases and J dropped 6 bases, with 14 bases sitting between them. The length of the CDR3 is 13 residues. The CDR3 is CASVQDGGNEQFF. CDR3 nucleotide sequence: TGTGCCAGCGTACAAGACGGGGGCAATGAGCAGTTCTTC. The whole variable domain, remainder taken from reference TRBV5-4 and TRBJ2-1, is ETGVTQSPTHLIKTRGQQVTLRCSSQSGHNTVSWYQQALGQGPQFIFQYYREEENGRGNFPPRFSGLQFPNYSSELNVNALELDDSALYLCASVQDGGNEQFFGPGTRLTVL.

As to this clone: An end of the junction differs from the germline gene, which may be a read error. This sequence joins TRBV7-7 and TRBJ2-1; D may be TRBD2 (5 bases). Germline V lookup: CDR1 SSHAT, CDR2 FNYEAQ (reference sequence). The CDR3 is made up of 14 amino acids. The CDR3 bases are TGTGCTAGCAGCTTAGCTCTCGGGGACAATGAGCAGTTCTTC. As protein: CASSLALGDNEQFF.

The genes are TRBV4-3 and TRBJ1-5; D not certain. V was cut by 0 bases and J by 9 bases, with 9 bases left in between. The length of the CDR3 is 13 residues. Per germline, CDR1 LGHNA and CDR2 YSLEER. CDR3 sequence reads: CASSQDTRAPQHF. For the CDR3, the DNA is TGCGCCAGCAGCCAAGATACCCGAGCGCCCCAGCATTTT.

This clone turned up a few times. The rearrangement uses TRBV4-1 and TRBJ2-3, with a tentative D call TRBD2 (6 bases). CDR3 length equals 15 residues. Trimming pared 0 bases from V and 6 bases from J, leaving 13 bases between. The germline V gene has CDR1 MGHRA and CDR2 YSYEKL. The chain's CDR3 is CASSQDGTVTDTQYF. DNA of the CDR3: TGCGCCAGCAGCCAAGACGGGACTGTCACGGATACGCAGTATTTT.

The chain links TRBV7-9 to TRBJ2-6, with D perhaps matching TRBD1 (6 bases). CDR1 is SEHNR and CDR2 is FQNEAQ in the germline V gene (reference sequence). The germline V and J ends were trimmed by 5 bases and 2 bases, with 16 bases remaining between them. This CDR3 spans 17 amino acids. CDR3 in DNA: TGTGCCAGCAGCGATAGGGACACAAGTACTGGGGCCAACGTCCTGACTTTC. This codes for CASSDRDTSTGANVLTF.

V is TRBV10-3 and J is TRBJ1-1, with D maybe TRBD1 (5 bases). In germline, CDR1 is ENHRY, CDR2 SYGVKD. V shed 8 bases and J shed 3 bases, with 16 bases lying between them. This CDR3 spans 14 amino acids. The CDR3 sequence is CAISGTSQDTEAFF. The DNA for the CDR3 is TGTGCCATCTCCGGGACTTCACAGGACACTGAAGCTTTCTTT.

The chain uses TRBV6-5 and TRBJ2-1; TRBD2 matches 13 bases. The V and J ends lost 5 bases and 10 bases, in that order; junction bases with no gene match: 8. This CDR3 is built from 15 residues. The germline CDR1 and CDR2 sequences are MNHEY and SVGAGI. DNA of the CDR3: TGTGCCAGCAGTCTTGGACTAGCGGGAGATCTGGAGCAGTTCTTC. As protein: CASSLGLAGDLEQFF.

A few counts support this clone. Here the CDR3 reads CASSQGPSGLSGNTIYF. Written as DNA, the CDR3 is TGCGCCAGCAGCCAAGGGCCTTCGGGTCTCTCTGGAAACACCATATATTTT. The rearrangement links TRBV4-1 to TRBJ1-3; D not resolved. The CDR3 covers 17 residues. The V end was cut by 1 base, the J end by 0 bases, with 13 bases between. CDR1 is MGHRA, CDR2 YSYEKL, per germline.

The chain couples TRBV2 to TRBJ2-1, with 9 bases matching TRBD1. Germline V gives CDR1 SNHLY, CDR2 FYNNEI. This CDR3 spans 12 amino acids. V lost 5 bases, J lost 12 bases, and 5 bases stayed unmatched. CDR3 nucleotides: TGTGCCAGCAGTACAGGGGGCGATTCGCAGTTCTTC. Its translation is CASSTGGDSQFF.

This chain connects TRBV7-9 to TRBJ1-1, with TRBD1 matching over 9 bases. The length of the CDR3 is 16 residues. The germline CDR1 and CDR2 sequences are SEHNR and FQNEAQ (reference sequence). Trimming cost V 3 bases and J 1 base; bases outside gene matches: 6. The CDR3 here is CASSFPGQGPNTEAFF. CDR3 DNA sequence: TGTGCCAGCAGCTTCCCGGGACAGGGACCGAACACTGAAGCTTTCTTT.

Here the CDR3 reads CATGLGGQETQYF. CDR3 nucleotides: TGTGCCACAGGCCTTGGGGGGCAAGAGACCCAGTACTTC. V is TRBV28 and J is TRBJ2-5, with D perhaps TRBD2 (6 bases). Germline values: CDR1 MDHEN, CDR2 SYDVKM. With 10 bases removed from V and 2 bases from J, the gap between germline ends came to 14 bases. The CDR3 totals 13 residues.